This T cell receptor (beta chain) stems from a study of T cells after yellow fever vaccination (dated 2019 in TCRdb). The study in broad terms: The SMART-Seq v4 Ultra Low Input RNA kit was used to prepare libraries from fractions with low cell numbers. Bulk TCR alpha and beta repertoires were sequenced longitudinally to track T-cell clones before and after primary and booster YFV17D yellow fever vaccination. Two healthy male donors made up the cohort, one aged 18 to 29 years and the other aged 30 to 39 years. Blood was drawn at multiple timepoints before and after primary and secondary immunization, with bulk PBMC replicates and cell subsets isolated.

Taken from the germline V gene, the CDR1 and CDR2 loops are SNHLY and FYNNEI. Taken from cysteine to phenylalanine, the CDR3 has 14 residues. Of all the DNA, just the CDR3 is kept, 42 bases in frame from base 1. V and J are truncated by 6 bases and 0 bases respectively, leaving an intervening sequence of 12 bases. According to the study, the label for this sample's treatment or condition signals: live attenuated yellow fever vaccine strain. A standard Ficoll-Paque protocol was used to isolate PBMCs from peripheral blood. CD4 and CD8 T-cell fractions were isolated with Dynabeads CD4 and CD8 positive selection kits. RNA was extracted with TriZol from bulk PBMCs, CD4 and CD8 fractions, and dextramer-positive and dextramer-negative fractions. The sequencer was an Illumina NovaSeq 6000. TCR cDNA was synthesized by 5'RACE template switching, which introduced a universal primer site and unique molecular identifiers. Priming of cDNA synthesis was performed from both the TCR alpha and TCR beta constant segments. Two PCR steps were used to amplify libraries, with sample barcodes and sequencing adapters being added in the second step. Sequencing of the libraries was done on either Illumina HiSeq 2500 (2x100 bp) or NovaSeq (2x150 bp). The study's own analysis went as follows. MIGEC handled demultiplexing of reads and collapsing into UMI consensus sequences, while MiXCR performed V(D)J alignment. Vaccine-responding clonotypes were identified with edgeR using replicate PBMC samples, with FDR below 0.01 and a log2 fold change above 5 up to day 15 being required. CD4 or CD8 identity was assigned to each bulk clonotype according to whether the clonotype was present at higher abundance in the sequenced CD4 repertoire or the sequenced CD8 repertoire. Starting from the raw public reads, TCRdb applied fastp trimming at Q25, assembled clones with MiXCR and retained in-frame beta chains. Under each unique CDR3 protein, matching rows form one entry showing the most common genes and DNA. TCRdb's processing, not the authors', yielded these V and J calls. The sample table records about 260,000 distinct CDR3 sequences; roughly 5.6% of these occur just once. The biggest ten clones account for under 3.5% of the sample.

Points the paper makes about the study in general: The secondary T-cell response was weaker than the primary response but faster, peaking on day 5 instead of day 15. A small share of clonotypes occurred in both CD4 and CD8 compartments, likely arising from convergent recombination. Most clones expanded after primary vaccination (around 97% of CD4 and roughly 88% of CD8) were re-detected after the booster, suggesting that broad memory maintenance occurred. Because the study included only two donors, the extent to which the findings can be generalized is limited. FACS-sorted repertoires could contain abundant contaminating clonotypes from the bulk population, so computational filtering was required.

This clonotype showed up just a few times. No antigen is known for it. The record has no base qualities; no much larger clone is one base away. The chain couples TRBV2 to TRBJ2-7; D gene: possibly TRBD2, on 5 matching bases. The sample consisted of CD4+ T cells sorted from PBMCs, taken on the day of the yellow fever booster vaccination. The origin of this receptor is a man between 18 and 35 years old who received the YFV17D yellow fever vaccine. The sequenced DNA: TGTGCCAGCAGGGTAGACACTAGCTCCTACGAGCAGTACTTC. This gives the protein CASRVDTSSYEQYF.